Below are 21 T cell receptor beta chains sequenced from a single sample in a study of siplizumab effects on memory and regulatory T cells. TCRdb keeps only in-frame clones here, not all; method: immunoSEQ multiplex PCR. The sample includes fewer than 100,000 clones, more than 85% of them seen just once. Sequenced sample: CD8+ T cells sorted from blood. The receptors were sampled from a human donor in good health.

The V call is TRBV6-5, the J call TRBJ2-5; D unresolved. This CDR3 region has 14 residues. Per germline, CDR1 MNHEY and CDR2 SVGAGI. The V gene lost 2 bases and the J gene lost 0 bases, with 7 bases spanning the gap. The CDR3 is CASSYRYDQETQYF. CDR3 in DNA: TGTGCCAGCAGTTACCGGTATGACCAAGAGACCCAGTACTTC.

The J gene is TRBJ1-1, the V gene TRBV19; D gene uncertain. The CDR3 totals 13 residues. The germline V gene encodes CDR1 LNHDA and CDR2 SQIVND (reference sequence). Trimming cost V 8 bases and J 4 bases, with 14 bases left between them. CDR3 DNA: TGTGCCAGTCACCGGGAGGGTGGCACTGAAGCTTTCTTT. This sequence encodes CASHREGGTEAFF.

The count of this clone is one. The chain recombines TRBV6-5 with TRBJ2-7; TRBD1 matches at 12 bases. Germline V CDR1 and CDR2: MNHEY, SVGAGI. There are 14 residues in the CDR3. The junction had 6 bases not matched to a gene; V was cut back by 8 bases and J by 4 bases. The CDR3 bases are TGTGCCAGCGCCCCGGGACAGGGGGCTTACGAGCAGTACTTC. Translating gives CASAPGQGAYEQYF.

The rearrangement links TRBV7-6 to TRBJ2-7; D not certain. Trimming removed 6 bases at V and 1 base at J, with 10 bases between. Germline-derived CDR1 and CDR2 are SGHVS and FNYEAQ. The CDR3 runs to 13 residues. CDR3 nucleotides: TGTGCCAGCAGTCGAGACGGATCCTACGAGCAGTACTTC. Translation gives CASSRDGSYEQYF.

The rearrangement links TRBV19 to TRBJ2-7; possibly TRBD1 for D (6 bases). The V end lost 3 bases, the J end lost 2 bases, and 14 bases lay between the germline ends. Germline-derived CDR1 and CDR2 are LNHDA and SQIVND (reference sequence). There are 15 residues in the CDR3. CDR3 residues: CASSISGAITYEQYF. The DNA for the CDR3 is TGTGCCAGTAGTATTTCAGGGGCGATCACCTACGAGCAGTACTTC.

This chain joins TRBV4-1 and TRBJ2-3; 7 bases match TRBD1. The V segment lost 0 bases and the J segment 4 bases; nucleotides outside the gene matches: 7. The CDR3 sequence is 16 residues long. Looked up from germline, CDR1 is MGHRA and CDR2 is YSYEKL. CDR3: CASSQEIGQGADTQYF. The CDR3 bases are TGCGCCAGCAGCCAAGAGATCGGGCAGGGGGCAGATACGCAGTATTTT.

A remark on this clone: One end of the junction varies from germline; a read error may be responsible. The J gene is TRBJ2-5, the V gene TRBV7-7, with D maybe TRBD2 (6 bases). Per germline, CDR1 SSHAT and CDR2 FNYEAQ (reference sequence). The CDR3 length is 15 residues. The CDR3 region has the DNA TGTGCTAGCAGCTTATTGGAGGGCGTACAAGAGACCCAGTACTTC. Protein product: CASSLLEGVQETQYF.

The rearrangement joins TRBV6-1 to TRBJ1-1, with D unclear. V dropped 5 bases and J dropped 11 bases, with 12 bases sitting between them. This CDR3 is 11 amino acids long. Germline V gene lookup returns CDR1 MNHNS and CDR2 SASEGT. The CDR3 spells CASSPTFFAFF. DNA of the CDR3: TGTGCCAGCAGTCCTACCTTTTTTGCTTTCTTT.

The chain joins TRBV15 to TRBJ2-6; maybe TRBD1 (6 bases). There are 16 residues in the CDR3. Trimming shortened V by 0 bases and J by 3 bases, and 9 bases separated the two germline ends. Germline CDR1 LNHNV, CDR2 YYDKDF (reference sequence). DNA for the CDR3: TGTGCCACCAGCAGAGATTTAGGGGGTGGGGCCAACGTCCTGACTTTC. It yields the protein CATSRDLGGGANVLTF.

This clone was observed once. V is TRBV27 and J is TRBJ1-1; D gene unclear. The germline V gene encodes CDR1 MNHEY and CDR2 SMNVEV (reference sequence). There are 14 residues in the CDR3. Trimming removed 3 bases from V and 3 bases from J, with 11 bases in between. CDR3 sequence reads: CASSLSGIDTEAFF. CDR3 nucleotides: TGTGCCAGCAGTTTGAGTGGGATCGACACTGAAGCTTTCTTT.

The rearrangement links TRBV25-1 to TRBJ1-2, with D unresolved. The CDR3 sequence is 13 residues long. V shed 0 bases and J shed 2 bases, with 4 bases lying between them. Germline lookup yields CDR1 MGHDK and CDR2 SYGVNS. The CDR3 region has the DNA TGTGCCAGCAGTGAATATTCGAACTATGGCTACACCTTC. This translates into CASSEYSNYGYTF.

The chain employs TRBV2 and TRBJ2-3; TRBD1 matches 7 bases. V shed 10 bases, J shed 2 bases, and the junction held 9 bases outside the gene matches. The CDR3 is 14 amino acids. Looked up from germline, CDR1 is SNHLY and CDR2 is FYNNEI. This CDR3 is CATLTGQLTDTQYF. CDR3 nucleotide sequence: TGTGCCACATTAACGGGACAGCTCACAGATACGCAGTATTTT.

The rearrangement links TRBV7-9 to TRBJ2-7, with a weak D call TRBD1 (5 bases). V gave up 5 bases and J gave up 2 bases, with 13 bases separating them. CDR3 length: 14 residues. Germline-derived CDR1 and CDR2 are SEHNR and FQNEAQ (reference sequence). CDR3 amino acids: CASSIDSIAYEQYF. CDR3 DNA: TGTGCCAGCAGCATCGACAGCATAGCCTACGAGCAGTACTTC.

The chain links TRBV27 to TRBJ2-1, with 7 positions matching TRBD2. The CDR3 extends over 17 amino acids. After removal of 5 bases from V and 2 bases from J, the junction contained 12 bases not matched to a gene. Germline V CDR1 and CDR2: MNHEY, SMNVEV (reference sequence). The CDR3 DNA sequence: TGTGCCAGCAGTCAACATAGCGGGCCGTCCGCCTACAATGAGCAGTTCTTC. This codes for CASSQHSGPSAYNEQFF.

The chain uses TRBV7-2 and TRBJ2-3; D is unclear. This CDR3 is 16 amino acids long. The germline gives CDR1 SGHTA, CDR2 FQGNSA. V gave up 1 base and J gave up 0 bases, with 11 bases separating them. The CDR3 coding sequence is TGTGCCAGCAGCTTAGTCTCCCATTCTAGCACAGATACGCAGTATTTT. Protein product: CASSLVSHSSTDTQYF. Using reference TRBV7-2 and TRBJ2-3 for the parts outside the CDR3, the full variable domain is GAGVSQSPSNKVTEKGKDVELRCDPISGHTALYWYRQSLGQGLEFLIYFQGNSAPDKSGLPSDRFSAERTGGSVSTLTIQRTQQEDSAVYLCASSLVSHSSTDTQYFGPGTRLTVL.

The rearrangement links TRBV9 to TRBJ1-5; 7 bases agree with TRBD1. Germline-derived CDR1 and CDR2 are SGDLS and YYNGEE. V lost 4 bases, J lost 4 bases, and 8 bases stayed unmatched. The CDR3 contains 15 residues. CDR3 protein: CASSSTGTENQPQHF. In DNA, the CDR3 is TGTGCCAGCAGCTCCACCGGGACAGAAAATCAGCCCCAGCATTTT.

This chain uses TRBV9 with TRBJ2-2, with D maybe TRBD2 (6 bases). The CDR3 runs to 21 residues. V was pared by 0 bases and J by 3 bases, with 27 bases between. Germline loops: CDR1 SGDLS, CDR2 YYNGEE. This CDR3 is CASSVVSHPPPGAAYTGELFF. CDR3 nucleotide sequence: TGTGCCAGCAGCGTAGTATCTCACCCCCCCCCGGGAGCGGCGTACACCGGGGAGCTGTTTTTT.

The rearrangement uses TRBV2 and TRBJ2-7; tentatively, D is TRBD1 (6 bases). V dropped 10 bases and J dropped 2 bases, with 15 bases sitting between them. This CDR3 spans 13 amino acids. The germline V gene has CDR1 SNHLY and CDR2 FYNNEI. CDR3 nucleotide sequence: TGTGCCATGGTGAGACAGGAAACCTACGAGCAGTACTTC. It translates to CAMVRQETYEQYF.

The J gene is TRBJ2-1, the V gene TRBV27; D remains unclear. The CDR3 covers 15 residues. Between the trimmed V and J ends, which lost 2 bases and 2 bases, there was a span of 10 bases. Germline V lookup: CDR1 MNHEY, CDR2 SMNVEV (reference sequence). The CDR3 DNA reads TGTGCCAGCAGTTTAGAACTCAATGCCTACAATGAGCAGTTCTTC. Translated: CASSLELNAYNEQFF.

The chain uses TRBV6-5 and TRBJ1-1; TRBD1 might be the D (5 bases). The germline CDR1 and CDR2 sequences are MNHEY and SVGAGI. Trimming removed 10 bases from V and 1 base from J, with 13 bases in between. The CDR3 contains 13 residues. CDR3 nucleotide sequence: TGTGCCACCAATCAGGGAAGGAACACTGAAGCTTTCTTT. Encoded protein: CATNQGRNTEAFF.

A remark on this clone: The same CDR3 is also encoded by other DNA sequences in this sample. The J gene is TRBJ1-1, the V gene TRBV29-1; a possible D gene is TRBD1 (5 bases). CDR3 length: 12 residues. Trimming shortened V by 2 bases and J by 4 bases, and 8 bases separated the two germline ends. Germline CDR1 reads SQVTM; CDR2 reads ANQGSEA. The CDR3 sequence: CSVETGRTEAFF. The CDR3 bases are TGCAGCGTTGAAACAGGTCGCACTGAAGCTTTCTTT.